The rows below give T cell receptor beta chains drawn from one sample of a study of neurological immune-mediated disorders. TCRdb recomputed calls from the 5' RACE reads with MiXCR, one row per CDR3 protein. The sample has about 49,000 distinct CDR3 sequences; about 9.1% are singletons. The material sequenced was PBMCs. The receptors originated from a woman aged 35 to 49 in good health. Both conserved end residues are part of each CDR3. Fields, in order: V gene, D gene, J gene, clone size, CDR3 DNA, CDR3 protein. A D gene is named only where the DNA matches it firmly. Size tells how often a clone was seen (once, few, many) or the class of an expanded clone, and some rows leave it out.

TRBV19,.,TRBJ2-7,many,TGTGCCAGTAGTGCCAGGGGGGTGGACGAGCAGTACTTC,CASSARGVDEQYF
TRBV12-3/TRBV12-4,TRBD1,TRBJ2-2,many,TGTGCCAGCACGTGGACAGGAAACACCGGGGAGCTGTTTTTT,CASTWTGNTGELFF
TRBV5-1,TRBD1,TRBJ2-5,many,TGCGCCAGCAGCGGACAGGGACAGGGTGCCGAGACCCAGTACTTC,CASSGQGQGAETQYF
TRBV13,.,TRBJ1-5,many,TGTGCCAGCAGACGCGGGGGACCGAGGAGCAATCAGCCCCAGCATTTT,CASRRGGPRSNQPQHF
TRBV7-2,.,TRBJ2-5,many,TGTGCCAGCAGCTTACGGTCCCGTGAGACCCAGTACTTC,CASSLRSRETQYF
TRBV30,TRBD2,TRBJ2-3,many,TGTGCCTGGAGTGGGCTAGCGGGGGAATCAGATACGCAGTATTTT,CAWSGLAGESDTQYF
TRBV7-2,TRBD1,TRBJ1-1,.,TGTGCCAGCAGCTCACAGGGGGCAGAGACTGAAGCATTCTTT,CASSSQGAETEAFF
TRBV29-1,TRBD2,TRBJ2-1,many,TGCAGCGTTTACCGCCTGGTAGCGGGAGTTGAGACGGCCTTCTCCTACAATGAGCAGTTCTTC,CSVYRLVAGVETAFSYNEQFF
TRBV5-6,.,TRBJ2-1,many,TGTGCCAGCAGCTTAGGCCAGGGAAACAATGAGCAGTTCTTC,CASSLGQGNNEQFF
TRBV20-1,.,TRBJ1-2,few,TGCAGTGCTAGTTCGGGACGGAACTATGGCTACACCTTC,CSASSGRNYGYTF
TRBV3-1,.,TRBJ1-5,many,TGTGCCAGCAGCCAAGATAGTGATCAGCCCCAGCATTTT,CASSQDSDQPQHF
TRBV7-9,.,TRBJ1-4,.,TGTGCCAGCAGCTTAGCAATCAAGAGGGGAGAAAAACTGTTTTTT,CASSLAIKRGEKLFF
TRBV10-3,.,TRBJ2-7,many,TGTGCCATCAGCCCCCCAGGCGGGGAGCAGTACTTC,CAISPPGGEQYF
TRBV14,.,TRBJ1-2,many,TGTGCCAGCAGCCGTGGACAGCATTATGGCTACACCTTC,CASSRGQHYGYTF
TRBV10-3,.,TRBJ2-3,many,TGTGCCATCACTGGGCAGGGGAGGACAGATACGCAGTATTTT,CAITGQGRTDTQYF
TRBV6-4,TRBD2,TRBJ2-1,many,TGTGCCAGCAGTGCGGAGCGGGAGCACAATGAGCAGTTCTTC,CASSAEREHNEQFF
TRBV7-2,.,TRBJ1-1,many,TGTGCCAGCAGCTTAACGGGCGGCACTGAAGCTTTCTTT,CASSLTGGTEAFF
TRBV6-2/TRBV6-3,.,TRBJ2-7,few,TGTGCCAGCAGTGCTAGGATCGAGCAGTACTTC,CASSARIEQYF
TRBV6-1,.,TRBJ2-7,.,TGTGCCAGCAGTGAAACGCGGGGATCCTACGAGCAGTACTTC,CASSETRGSYEQYF
TRBV6-5,.,TRBJ1-2,many,TGTGCCAGCAGTTACTCAGGACTCCTAAACTATGGCTACACCTTC,CASSYSGLLNYGYTF
TRBV4-1,.,TRBJ1-2,many,TGCGCCAGCAGCCAAGACGGGACCTATGGCTACACCTTC,CASSQDGTYGYTF
TRBV3-1,.,TRBJ1-4,many,TGTGCCAGCAGCATTGCAGGGAATGAAAAACTGTTTTTT,CASSIAGNEKLFF
TRBV13,.,TRBJ2-5,.,TGTGCCAGCAGCCTACGGGGGTTGGTGGAGACCCAGTACTTC,CASSLRGLVETQYF
TRBV20-1,TRBD2,TRBJ2-5,few,TGCAGTGTCTTTCCTAGCGGGAGAAAAGAGACCCAGTACTTC,CSVFPSGRKETQYF
TRBV12-3/TRBV12-4,.,TRBJ1-1,.,TGTACCAGCAGCTTCTTCCACACTGAAGCTTTCTTT,CTSSFFHTEAFF
TRBV9,TRBD2,TRBJ2-2,many,TGTGCCAGCAGCGTAGCTCCGCCTAGCGGGTACACCGGGGAGCTGTTTTTT,CASSVAPPSGYTGELFF
TRBV20-1,.,TRBJ2-3,many,TGCAGTGCTGGGGCTTTGGGGGCGCCATGGAGAGATACGCAGTATTTT,CSAGALGAPWRDTQYF
TRBV12-5,TRBD2,TRBJ2-5,many,TGTGCTAGTGGTTTGCCCCCGGCTAGCGGGGGCCTACAAGAGACCCAGTACTTC,CASGLPPASGGLQETQYF
TRBV7-9,.,TRBJ1-5,many,TGTGCCAGCAGCTCAAAGGGTCCGCAGCAGCCCCAGCATTTT,CASSSKGPQQPQHF